These 5 T cell receptor beta chains were sequenced from one sample in a study of shared clonotypes between healthy human individuals. The table came from immunoSEQ multiplex PCR; TCRdb's copy has only in-frame clones and leaves some out. The sample has about 2 million clones, approximately 95% seen once; the top ten hold roughly 1%. Positively selected for CCR7, the CD45RO-negative cells used as naive CD8 cells excluded terminally differentiated effector memory CD45RA+ cells. The source material was naive CD8+ T cells sorted from blood. The receptors stem from a man aged 18 to 35 in good health.

The chain links TRBV2 to TRBJ2-7, with TRBD1 matching over 8 bases. CDR3 length equals 15 residues. Germline-derived CDR1 and CDR2 are SNHLY and FYNNEI. V shed 6 bases and J 1 base; nucleotides not matched to a gene: 8. The CDR3 DNA sequence: TGTGCCAGCAGCGAGGACAGGGTACGGTCCTACGAGCAGTACTTC. Translation gives CASSEDRVRSYEQYF.

This chain connects TRBV5-4 to TRBJ2-7; 9 bases fit TRBD1. CDR1 and CDR2 (germline): SGHNT, YYREEE (reference sequence). The CDR3 loop spans 16 amino acids. With 4 bases clipped from V and 0 bases from J, the junction kept 8 bases outside the gene matches. The CDR3 region has the DNA TGTGCCAGCAGCGCAACCCGACAGGGGGTCTCCTACGAGCAGTACTTC. Protein sequence: CASSATRQGVSYEQYF.

This clone appeared a single time. The V gene is TRBV7-9, the J gene TRBJ2-5; D ambiguous. Per the germline V gene, CDR1 is SEHNR and CDR2 is FQNEAQ (reference sequence). With 1 base removed from V and 5 bases from J, the gap between germline ends came to 11 bases. The CDR3 is 14 amino acids. CDR3 DNA: TGTGCCAGCAGCTTAGAAGCCGAGGAGGAGACCCAGTACTTC. Protein: CASSLEAEEETQYF.

This rearrangement joins TRBV5-4 to TRBJ2-1; D unresolved. Germline CDR1 SGHNT, CDR2 YYREEE (reference sequence). V lost 0 bases to trimming and J lost 7 bases, with 5 bases between them. CDR3 size: 12 residues. This CDR3 is CASSLARNEQFF. In DNA, the CDR3 is TGTGCCAGCAGCTTGGCCCGGAATGAGCAGTTCTTC.

The CDR3 here is CASSLSSGLAGGSTDTQYF. CDR3 sequence (DNA): TGTGCCAGCAGTTTATCCTCGGGACTAGCGGGGGGAAGCACAGATACGCAGTATTTT. This chain connects TRBV27 to TRBJ2-3; TRBD2 agrees at 15 bases. This CDR3 has 19 residues. V lost 0 bases to trimming and J lost 0 bases; unmatched junction nucleotides: 4. CDR1 and CDR2 from the germline V gene are MNHEY and SMNVEV (reference sequence).